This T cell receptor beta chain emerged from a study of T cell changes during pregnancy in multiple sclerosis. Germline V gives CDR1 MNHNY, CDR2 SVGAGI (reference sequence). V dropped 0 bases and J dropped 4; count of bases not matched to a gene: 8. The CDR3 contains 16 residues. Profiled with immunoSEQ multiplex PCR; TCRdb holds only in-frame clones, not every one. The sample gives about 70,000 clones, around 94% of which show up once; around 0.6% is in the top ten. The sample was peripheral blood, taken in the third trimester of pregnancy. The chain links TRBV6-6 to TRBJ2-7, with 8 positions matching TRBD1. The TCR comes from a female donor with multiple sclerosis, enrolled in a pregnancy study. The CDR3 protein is CASSYSDLRQGYEQYF. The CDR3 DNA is TGTGCCAGCAGTTACTCGGATCTTCGACAGGGGTACGAGCAGTACTTC.